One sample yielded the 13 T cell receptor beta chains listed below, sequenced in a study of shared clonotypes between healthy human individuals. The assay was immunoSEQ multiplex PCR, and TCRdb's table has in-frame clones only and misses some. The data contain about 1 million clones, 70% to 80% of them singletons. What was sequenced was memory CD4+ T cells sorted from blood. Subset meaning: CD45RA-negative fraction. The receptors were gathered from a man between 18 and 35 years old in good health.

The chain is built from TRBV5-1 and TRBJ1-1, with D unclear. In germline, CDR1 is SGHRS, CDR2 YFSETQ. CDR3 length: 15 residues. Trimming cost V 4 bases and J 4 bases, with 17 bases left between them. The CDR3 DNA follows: TGCGCCAGCAGCGTTTATAGGGAAGGAAGCACTGAAGCTTTCTTT. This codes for CASSVYREGSTEAFF.

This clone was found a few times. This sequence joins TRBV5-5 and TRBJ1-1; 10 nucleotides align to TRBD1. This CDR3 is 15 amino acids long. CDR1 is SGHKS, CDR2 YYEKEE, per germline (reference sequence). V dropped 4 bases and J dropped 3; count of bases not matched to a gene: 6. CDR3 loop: CASSPRGTGDTEAFF. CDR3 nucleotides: TGTGCCAGCAGCCCCCGAGGGACAGGGGACACTGAAGCTTTCTTT.

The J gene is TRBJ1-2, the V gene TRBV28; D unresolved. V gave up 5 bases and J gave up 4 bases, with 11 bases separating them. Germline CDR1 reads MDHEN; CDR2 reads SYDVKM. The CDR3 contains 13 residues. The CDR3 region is CASSAVEPYGYTF. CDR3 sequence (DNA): TGTGCCAGCAGTGCGGTGGAGCCCTATGGCTACACCTTC.

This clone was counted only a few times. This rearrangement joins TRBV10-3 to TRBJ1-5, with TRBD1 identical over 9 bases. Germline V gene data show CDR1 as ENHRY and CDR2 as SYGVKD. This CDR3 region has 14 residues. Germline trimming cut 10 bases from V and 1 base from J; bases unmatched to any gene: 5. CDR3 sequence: CATSQGASNQPQHF. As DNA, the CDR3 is TGTGCCACCTCACAGGGGGCGAGCAATCAGCCCCAGCATTTT.

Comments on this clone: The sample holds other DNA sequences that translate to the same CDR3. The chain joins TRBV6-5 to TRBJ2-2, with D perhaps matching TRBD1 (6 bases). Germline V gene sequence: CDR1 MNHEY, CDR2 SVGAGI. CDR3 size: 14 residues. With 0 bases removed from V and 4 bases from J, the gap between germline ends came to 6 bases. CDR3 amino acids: CASSYSGGTGELFF. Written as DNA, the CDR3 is TGTGCCAGCAGTTACTCAGGGGGCACCGGGGAGCTGTTTTTT.

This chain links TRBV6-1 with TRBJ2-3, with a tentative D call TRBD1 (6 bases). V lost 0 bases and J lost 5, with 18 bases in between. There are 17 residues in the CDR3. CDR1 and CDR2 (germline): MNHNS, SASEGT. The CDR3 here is CASSEAPGHRALDTQYF. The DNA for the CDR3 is TGTGCCAGCAGTGAAGCCCCGGGACACCGAGCGTTAGATACGCAGTATTTT.

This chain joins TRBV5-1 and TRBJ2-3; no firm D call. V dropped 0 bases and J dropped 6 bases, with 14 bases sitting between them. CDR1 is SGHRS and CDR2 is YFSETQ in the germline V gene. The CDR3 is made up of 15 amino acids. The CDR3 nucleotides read TGCGCCAGCAGCTTGGGGTTGGTAGCACAGGATACGCAGTATTTT. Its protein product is CASSLGLVAQDTQYF.

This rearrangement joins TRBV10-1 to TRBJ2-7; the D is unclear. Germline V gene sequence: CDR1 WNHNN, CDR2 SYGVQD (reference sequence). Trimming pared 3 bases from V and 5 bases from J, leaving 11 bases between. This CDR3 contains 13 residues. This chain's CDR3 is CASSEWAEDEQYF. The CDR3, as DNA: TGCGCCAGCAGTGAATGGGCAGAGGACGAGCAGTACTTC.

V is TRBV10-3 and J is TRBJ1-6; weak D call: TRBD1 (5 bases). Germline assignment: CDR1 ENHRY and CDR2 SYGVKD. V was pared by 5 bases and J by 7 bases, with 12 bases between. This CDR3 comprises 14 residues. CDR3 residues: CAISTRDVNSPLHF. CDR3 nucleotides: TGTGCCATCAGTACCCGGGACGTAAATTCACCCCTCCACTTT.

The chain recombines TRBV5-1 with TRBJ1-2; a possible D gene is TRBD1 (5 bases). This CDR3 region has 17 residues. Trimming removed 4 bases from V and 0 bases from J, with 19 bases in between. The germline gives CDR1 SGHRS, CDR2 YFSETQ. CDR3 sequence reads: CASSRGESRASNYGYTF. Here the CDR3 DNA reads TGCGCCAGCAGCCGGGGGGAGTCCAGGGCCTCTAACTATGGCTACACCTTC.

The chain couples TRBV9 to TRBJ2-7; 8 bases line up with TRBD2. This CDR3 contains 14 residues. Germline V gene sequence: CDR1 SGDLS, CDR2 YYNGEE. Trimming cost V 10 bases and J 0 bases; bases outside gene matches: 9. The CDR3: CAGPSGLSSYEQYF. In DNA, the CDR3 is TGTGCCGGCCCTAGCGGGCTGAGCTCCTACGAGCAGTACTTC.

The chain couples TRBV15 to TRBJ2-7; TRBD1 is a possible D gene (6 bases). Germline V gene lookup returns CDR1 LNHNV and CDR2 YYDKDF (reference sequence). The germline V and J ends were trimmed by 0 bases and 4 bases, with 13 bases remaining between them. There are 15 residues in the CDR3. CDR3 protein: CATSRDDRQGYEQYF. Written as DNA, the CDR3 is TGTGCCACCAGCAGAGATGATAGGCAGGGGTACGAGCAGTACTTC.

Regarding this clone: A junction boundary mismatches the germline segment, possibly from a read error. DNA for the CDR3: TGTGCCGGTAGGGGACTAGCGGGGGGCAAAATAGACAATGAGCAGTTCTTC. This codes for CAGRGLAGGKIDNEQFF. The V and J genes are TRBV19 and TRBJ2-1; 15 nucleotides align to TRBD2. Germline V gives CDR1 LNHDA, CDR2 SQIVND (reference sequence). The CDR3 length is 17 residues.